The 23 T cell receptor beta chains listed next were all sequenced from one sample in a study of T cells in Graves' hyperthyroidism and ophthalmopathy. RNA transcripts were the template for amplifying TCR beta CDR3 regions. The HTBI set primed first-round TCR CDR3 RT-PCR. TCRdb itself ran the multiplex PCR reads through MiXCR, one entry per CDR3 protein. This sample has about 640,000 distinct CDR3 sequences, with less than 25% found just once. Source material: blood. The receptors derive from a man younger than 40 with Graves' ophthalmopathy.

Written as DNA, the CDR3 is TGCGCCAGCAGCGCCCGTACCGGGACAGGGAACGAGCAGTACTTC. This codes for CASSARTGTGNEQYF. The V and J genes are TRBV5-1 and TRBJ2-7; 9 bases map to TRBD1. The CDR3 spans 15 residues. Germline assignment: CDR1 SGHRS and CDR2 YFSETQ. The V segment lost 4 bases and the J segment 5 bases; nucleotides outside the gene matches: 10.

The table lists this clonotype with many counts. The chain uses TRBV28 and TRBJ1-5, with TRBD1 as a possible D gene (5 bases). CDR3 length equals 15 residues. Trimming left V 3 bases short and J 6 bases short, with 15 bases between. Germline CDR1 MDHEN, CDR2 SYDVKM. As DNA, the CDR3 is TGTGCCAGCAGTTTCCTCCAGGGAGGAGGTCAGCCCCAGCATTTT. Amino acids: CASSFLQGGGQPQHF.

This clonotype was detected many times. The genes are TRBV30 and TRBJ1-2; D is ambiguous. Germline values: CDR1 GTSNPN, CDR2 SVGIG (reference sequence). Deletions cut 2 bases from V and 4 bases from J, with 5 bases between. CDR3 length: 11 amino acids. The CDR3 region has the DNA TGTGCCTGGAGTTATACCTATGGCTACACCTTC. This gives the protein CAWSYTYGYTF.

This clonotype was observed a few times. The J gene is TRBJ2-7, the V gene TRBV27; 9 nucleotides match TRBD2. Trimming cost V 7 bases and J 4 bases; bases outside gene matches: 8. This CDR3 spans 14 amino acids. Looked up from germline, CDR1 is MNHEY and CDR2 is SMNVEV (reference sequence). In nucleotides, the CDR3 is TGTGCCAGCAAGTACGTAGCGGGAGCTTACGAGCAGTACTTC. Translation gives CASKYVAGAYEQYF.

This clonotype was seen a few times. The chain recombines TRBV28 with TRBJ2-7, with 9 bases aligning to TRBD1. Germline CDR1 and CDR2: MDHEN and SYDVKM. There are 16 residues in the CDR3. J lost 5 bases, V lost 6 bases, and 14 bases had no gene match. CDR3 nucleotide sequence: TGTGCCAGCAGCCCAAATGGGCGGGACAGGGTCAACGAGCAGTACTTC. Protein sequence: CASSPNGRDRVNEQYF.

In its sample, this clonotype was seen many times. The V and J genes are TRBV28 and TRBJ1-2; 9 bases line up with TRBD1. The CDR3 length is 15 residues. Germline CDR1 reads MDHEN; CDR2 reads SYDVKM. The J segment lost 4 bases and the V segment lost 2 bases, leaving 5 bases of the junction unmatched. CDR3 DNA sequence: TGTGCCAGCAGTTTAACAGGGGGCGCCGGCTATGGCTACACCTTC. Translated, it gives CASSLTGGAGYGYTF.

This clonotype has at least ten counts. The chain carries TRBV7-9 and TRBJ2-1; D might be TRBD2 (6 bases). CDR1 and CDR2 (germline): SEHNR, FQNEAQ (reference sequence). This CDR3 contains 16 residues. Trimming left V 0 bases short and J 7 bases short, with 16 bases between. The CDR3 loop is CASSLAGALGGNEQFF. For the CDR3, the DNA is TGTGCCAGCAGCTTAGCGGGAGCACTCGGAGGGAATGAGCAGTTCTTC.

This clonotype showed up many times. The chain couples TRBV18 to TRBJ2-7; a possible D gene is TRBD2 (6 bases). Per the germline V gene, CDR1 is KGHSH and CDR2 is LQKENI. V dropped 3 bases and J dropped 6 bases, with 12 bases sitting between them. The CDR3 is made up of 13 amino acids. In DNA, the CDR3 is TGTGCCAGCTCACCCCAGGAGGGTAGCGAGCAGTACTTC. Protein: CASSPQEGSEQYF.

The genes are TRBV9 and TRBJ1-6; D is unresolved. Trimming shortened V by 0 bases and J by 7 bases, and 8 bases separated the two germline ends. The CDR3 runs to 14 residues. CDR1 SGDLS and CDR2 YYNGEE come from the germline V gene. The CDR3 reads CASSVESENSPLHF. For the CDR3, the DNA is TGTGCCAGCAGCGTAGAATCGGAAAATTCACCCCTCCACTTT.

CDR3 DNA: TGTGCCAGCAGTCCCACGAGGACTAGCGGGAGGACAGATACGCAGTATTTT. This gives the protein CASSPTRTSGRTDTQYF. The rearrangement uses TRBV12-3 or TRBV12-4 and TRBJ2-3; TRBD2 aligns across 14 bases. CDR3 length equals 17 residues. The trim removed 5 bases at V and 3 bases at J, leaving 7 bases unmatched.

There are many counts of this clonotype. DNA of the CDR3: TGTGCCAGCAGTCCACCTAGCGGAAGGGGTACAGATACGCAGTATTTT. It is translated as CASSPPSGRGTDTQYF. The chain carries TRBV28 and TRBJ2-3; TRBD2 matches at 7 bases. Losses at the gene ends were 5 bases for V and 3 bases for J; bases not matched to a gene: 11. Germline-derived CDR1 and CDR2 are MDHEN and SYDVKM. This CDR3 comprises 16 residues. Full variable domain (remainder filled in from reference TRBV28 and TRBJ2-3): DVKVTQSSRYLVKRTGEKVFLECVQDMDHENMFWYRQDPGLGLRLIYFSYDVKMKEKGDIPEGYSVSREKKERFSLILESASTNQTSMYLCASSPPSGRGTDTQYFGPGTRLTVL.

This clonotype was seen more than once but under ten times. This rearrangement joins TRBV29-1 to TRBJ2-2; 7 nucleotides match TRBD2. J gave up 2 bases and V 4 bases, and 10 bases lay outside the gene matches. The CDR3 is made up of 16 amino acids. The germline CDR1 and CDR2 sequences are SQVTM and ANQGSEA. The CDR3 reads CSVAVSGEYNTGELFF. The CDR3 nucleotides read TGCAGCGTTGCCGTAAGCGGGGAGTATAACACCGGGGAGCTGTTTTTT.

The rearrangement links TRBV27 to TRBJ2-7, with 10 bases identical to TRBD1. CDR3 length: 15 amino acids. The germline gives CDR1 MNHEY, CDR2 SMNVEV (reference sequence). With 10 bases clipped from V and 5 bases from J, the junction kept 14 bases outside the gene matches. The CDR3 region is CATFSTGTGAHEQYF. For the CDR3, the DNA is TGTGCCACCTTCTCCACCGGGACAGGGGCCCACGAGCAGTACTTC.

J is TRBJ2-3 and V is TRBV7-9; 10 bases map to TRBD2. Germline lookup yields CDR1 SEHNR and CDR2 FQNEAQ (reference sequence). The CDR3 consists of 18 residues. V dropped 5 bases and J dropped 2; count of bases not matched to a gene: 13. CDR3 bases: TGTGCCAGCAGCCCACAACAGAATCTAGCGGGAGTCACAGATACGCAGTATTTT. It specifies CASSPQQNLAGVTDTQYF.

This clonotype has ten or more counts. The rearrangement uses TRBV27 and TRBJ2-2; 16 bases are shared with TRBD2. CDR3 size: 17 residues. The germline CDR1 and CDR2 sequences are MNHEY and SMNVEV (reference sequence). After removal of 3 bases from V and 6 bases from J, the junction contained 4 bases not matched to a gene. The DNA of the CDR3 is TGTGCCAGCAGTTTTGGGACTAGCGGGAGGGCGCCCGGGGAGCTGTTTTTT. Residues: CASSFGTSGRAPGELFF.

This clonotype was seen just once. With a much larger clone just one base away, this may be a read error. The chain carries TRBV2 and TRBJ2-3; tentative D call: TRBD1 (5 bases). The CDR3 has 13 residues. Germline-derived CDR1 and CDR2 are SNHLY and FYNNEI. This chain's CDR3 is CVSSEAMQGTQYF. In DNA form, the CDR3 reads TGTGTCAGCAGTGAAGCGATGCAGGGTACGCAGTATTTT.

This clonotype was seen a single time. The rearrangement uses TRBV7-9 and TRBJ2-3; D call uncertain. Between the trimmed V and J ends, which lost 1 base and 1 base, there was a span of 12 bases. Per germline, CDR1 SEHNR and CDR2 FQNEAQ (reference sequence). The CDR3 consists of 16 residues. This CDR3 is CASSLGATYRTDTQYF. CDR3 in DNA: TGTGCCAGCAGCTTAGGGGCGACTTATCGCACAGATACGCAGTATTTT.

This clonotype was picked up a small number of times. The genes are TRBV5-6 and TRBJ1-6; no clear D gene. V dropped 5 bases and J dropped 0 bases, with 6 bases sitting between them. Germline-derived CDR1 and CDR2 are SGHDT and YYEEEE. The CDR3 is made up of 14 amino acids. The CDR3 region has the DNA TGTGCCAGCAGTTCCGGCTCCTATAATTCACCCCTCCACTTT. It translates to CASSSGSYNSPLHF. The entire variable domain, with the rest obtained from reference TRBV5-6 and TRBJ1-6, is as follows: DAGVTQSPTHLIKTRGQQVTLRCSPKSGHDTVSWYQQALGQGPQFIFQYYEEEERQRGNFPDRFSGHQFPNYSSELNVNALLLGDSALYLCASSSGSYNSPLHFGNGTRLTVT.

This clonotype has a count of ten or more. The germline gene is not matched at one end of the junction; a read error may be the cause. The chain has TRBV6-6 and TRBJ2-7; possibly TRBD1 or TRBD2 for D (5 bases each). CDR3 length: 14 residues. In germline, CDR1 is MNHNY, CDR2 SVGAGI (reference sequence). The CDR3 nucleotides are TGCGCCAGCAGTTACTCAGGGAGCTCCTACGAGCAGTACTTC. Its protein is CASSYSGSSYEQYF.

There are many counts of this clonotype. The rearrangement links TRBV27 to TRBJ1-1, with 8 positions matching TRBD1. The CDR3 length is 16 residues. Trimming removed 2 bases from V and 3 bases from J; junction bases left unmatched: 8. Looked up from germline, CDR1 is MNHEY and CDR2 is SMNVEV (reference sequence). The CDR3 DNA sequence: TGTGCCAGCAGTTTACACCTCGGACAGGGTGACACTGAAGCTTTCTTT. It is translated as CASSLHLGQGDTEAFF.

This clonotype was observed at least ten times. This chain joins TRBV11-2 and TRBJ2-1; possible D gene TRBD1, 5 bases. CDR1 is SGHAT and CDR2 is FQNNGV in the germline V gene. Deletions cut 0 bases from V and 8 bases from J, with 11 bases between. The CDR3 is 14 residues long. The chain's CDR3 is CASSLDLLGDEQFF. In DNA, the CDR3 is TGTGCCAGCAGCTTAGATCTCTTAGGGGATGAGCAGTTCTTC.

There are many counts of this clonotype. The chain links TRBV5-5 to TRBJ2-5, with a weak D call TRBD1 (6 bases). The CDR3 loop spans 14 amino acids. CDR1 is SGHKS and CDR2 is YYEKEE in the germline V gene (reference sequence). The V end lost 8 bases, the J end lost 3 bases, and 17 bases lay between the germline ends. The CDR3: CARKGTRMEETQYF. In DNA form, the CDR3 reads TGTGCCAGAAAAGGGACAAGGATGGAAGAGACCCAGTACTTC.

In its sample, this clonotype was seen a few times. The rearrangement uses TRBV20-1 and TRBJ2-7, with D unresolved. Germline V gene sequence: CDR1 DFQATT, CDR2 SNEGSKA (reference sequence). CDR3 size: 13 residues. Trimming shortened V by 0 bases and J by 1 base, and 7 bases separated the two germline ends. The CDR3 coding sequence is TGCAGTGCTAGAGATTGGGATTCCTACGAGCAGTACTTC. This translates into CSARDWDSYEQYF.